The 27 T cell receptor beta chains reported below all come from one sample, sequenced in a study of shared clonotypes between healthy human individuals. The table came from immunoSEQ multiplex PCR; TCRdb's copy has only in-frame clones and leaves some out. Of about 700,000 clones listed, around 72% were seen once; the top ten hold approximately 1.8%. The sample comprised memory CD4+ T cells sorted from blood. Specified subset: CD45RA-negative fraction. The receptor source for this set is a woman aged 25 to 39 in good health.

The V call is TRBV18, the J call TRBJ2-7, with a possible D match to TRBD1 (5 bases). The CDR3 extends over 15 amino acids. V was trimmed by 2 bases and J by 1 base, leaving 12 bases between them. CDR1 and CDR2 from the germline V gene are KGHSH and LQKENI. The CDR3 sequence is CASSPISDSSYEQYF. CDR3 bases: TGTGCCAGCTCACCAATATCAGACAGTTCCTACGAGCAGTACTTC.

The genes are TRBV5-1 and TRBJ2-1; D is uncertain. Germline V gene lookup returns CDR1 SGHRS and CDR2 YFSETQ. Trimming removed 4 bases from V and 4 bases from J, with 15 bases in between. This CDR3 spans 15 amino acids. CDR3 sequence reads: CASSPQSPQYNEQFF. The CDR3 DNA reads as TGCGCCAGCAGCCCCCAGAGCCCTCAGTACAATGAGCAGTTCTTC. The full variable domain, its missing parts supplied by reference TRBV5-1 and TRBJ2-1, is KAGVTQTPRYLIKTRGQQVTLSCSPISGHRSVSWYQQTPGQGLQFLFEYFSETQRNKGNFPGRFSGRQFSNSRSEMNVSTLELGDSALYLCASSPQSPQYNEQFFGPGTRLTVL.

This chain uses TRBV11-2 with TRBJ2-3; no clear D gene. There are 17 residues in the CDR3. With 5 bases removed from V and 0 bases from J, the gap between germline ends came to 18 bases. Per the germline V gene, CDR1 is SGHAT and CDR2 is FQNNGV. CDR3 region: CASSLKWVVGSTDTQYF. The CDR3 nucleotides read TGTGCCAGCAGCCTGAAGTGGGTGGTGGGGAGCACAGATACGCAGTATTTT.

This clone was seen just once. This may be a read error: a much more frequent sequence differs by one nucleotide. This chain uses TRBV7-9 with TRBJ2-7; TRBD2 aligns across 8 bases. Germline V gene lookup returns CDR1 SEHNR and CDR2 FQNEAQ (reference sequence). The CDR3 runs 17 residues. CDR3 bases: TGTGCCAACAGCTTAGCCCGGGGGGGAAGCGGGCCCAGGAAGCAGTACTTC. This encodes CANSLARGGSGPRKQYF. The full variable domain, completed using reference TRBV7-9 and TRBJ2-7, is DTGVSQNPRHKITKRGQNVTFRCDPISEHNRLYWYRQTLGQGPEFLTYFQNEAQLEKSRLLSDRFSAERPKGSFSTLEIQRTEQGDSAMYLCANSLARGGSGPRKQYFGPGTRLTVT.

V is TRBV2 and J is TRBJ1-1; D not resolved. V was pared by 6 bases and J by 0 bases, with 11 bases between. In germline, CDR1 is SNHLY, CDR2 FYNNEI. The CDR3 contains 14 residues. The CDR3 coding sequence is TGTGCCAGCAGCCGGAGGCACCTGAACACTGAAGCTTTCTTT. Translation gives CASSRRHLNTEAFF.

The chain is built from TRBV5-1 and TRBJ2-7, with D perhaps assigned TRBD1 or TRBD2 (7 bases each). Germline CDR1 reads SGHRS; CDR2 reads YFSETQ. This CDR3 is built from 15 residues. Trimming shortened V by 4 bases and J by 0 bases, and 14 bases separated the two germline ends. The CDR3 DNA follows: TGCGCCAGCAGCCCCCAGGGGGGGTTCTCCTACGAGCAGTACTTC. It is translated as CASSPQGGFSYEQYF.

This clone was observed at least ten times. The chain employs TRBV28 and TRBJ2-7; TRBD1 aligns across 8 bases. The junction had 14 bases not matched to a gene; V was cut back by 6 bases and J by 7 bases. The CDR3 is 15 amino acids. CDR1 is MDHEN, CDR2 SYDVKM, per germline. CDR3 region: CASRPGDRGTGEQYF. DNA of the CDR3: TGTGCCAGCAGACCAGGTGACAGGGGAACGGGTGAGCAGTACTTC.

V usage is TRBV30 and J usage is TRBJ2-7; no reliable D call. This CDR3 contains 12 residues. The V gene lost 1 base and the J gene lost 5 bases, with 9 bases spanning the gap. Germline assignment: CDR1 GTSNPN and CDR2 SVGIG (reference sequence). Written as DNA, the CDR3 is TGTGCCTGGAGTGAGAAATTCGACGAGCAGTACTTC. Its protein is CAWSEKFDEQYF. Full variable domain (rest looked up from reference TRBV30 and TRBJ2-7): SQTIHQWPATLVQPVGSPLSLECTVEGTSNPNLYWYRQAAGRGLQLLFYSVGIGQISSEVPQNLSASRPQDRQFILSSKKLLLSDSGFYLCAWSEKFDEQYFGPGTRLTVT.

The genes are TRBV28 and TRBJ2-7, with TRBD2 identical over 10 bases. CDR1 and CDR2 from the germline V gene are MDHEN and SYDVKM. The V gene end was trimmed by 7 bases and the J gene end by 6 bases; junction bases not matched to a gene: 12. The CDR3 has 15 amino acids. Here the CDR3 DNA reads TGTGCCAGCACCCCCCCCCTAGCGGGAGCAGGCGAGCAGTACTTC. Encoded protein: CASTPPLAGAGEQYF. Drawing the rest from reference TRBV28 and TRBJ2-7, the complete variable domain is DVKVTQSSRYLVKRTGEKVFLECVQDMDHENMFWYRQDPGLGLRLIYFSYDVKMKEKGDIPEGYSVSREKKERFSLILESASTNQTSMYLCASTPPLAGAGEQYFGPGTRLTVT.

This chain links TRBV2 with TRBJ1-2, with 12 bases lining up with TRBD1. This CDR3 comprises 14 residues. Trimming removed 6 bases from V and 12 bases from J; junction bases left unmatched: 11. Germline V CDR1 and CDR2: SNHLY, FYNNEI. The CDR3 sequence is CASRPPSRDRGHTF. As DNA, the CDR3 is TGTGCCAGCAGACCACCTTCCCGGGACAGGGGGCACACCTTC.

The rearrangement joins TRBV28 to TRBJ2-2; TRBD1 might be the D (5 bases). Germline CDR1 is MDHEN and CDR2 is SYDVKM. This CDR3 has 12 residues. V was pared by 8 bases and J by 7 bases, with 11 bases between. DNA for the CDR3: TGTGCCAGCCAGGGCCCAGTCGGGGAGCTGTTTTTT. Translating gives CASQGPVGELFF. Filled out from reference TRBV28 and TRBJ2-2, the complete variable domain reads DVKVTQSSRYLVKRTGEKVFLECVQDMDHENMFWYRQDPGLGLRLIYFSYDVKMKEKGDIPEGYSVSREKKERFSLILESASTNQTSMYLCASQGPVGELFFGEGSRLTVL.

This sequence joins TRBV5-1 and TRBJ1-2, with 8 bases matching TRBD1. V was clipped by 4 bases and J by 1 base; unmatched bases: 9. Germline V gene lookup returns CDR1 SGHRS and CDR2 YFSETQ. This CDR3 region has 16 residues. CDR3 nucleotide sequence: TGCGCCAGCAGCCGGACTACAGGGGGTTATAACTATGGCTACACCTTC. Protein product: CASSRTTGGYNYGYTF.

The chain recombines TRBV5-8 with TRBJ1-2; tentative D call: TRBD1 (6 bases). The CDR3 extends over 15 amino acids. Germline assignment: CDR1 SGHTS and CDR2 YDEGEE. V gave up 2 bases and J gave up 2 bases, with 13 bases separating them. CDR3 sequence (DNA): TGTGCCAGCAGCTTAGGGACAAGACTAAACTATGGCTACACCTTC. Its protein product is CASSLGTRLNYGYTF.

V is TRBV4-1 and J is TRBJ1-1; weak D call: TRBD1 (5 bases). Germline CDR1 is MGHRA and CDR2 is YSYEKL. The CDR3 is 13 residues long. Trimming took off 5 bases at V and 5 bases at J, with 12 bases between the two ends. The CDR3: CASSGGEGTEAFF. The CDR3 DNA reads as TGCGCCAGCAGCGGCGGGGAGGGGACTGAAGCTTTCTTT.

The table lists this clone with a few counts. The chain couples TRBV6-5 to TRBJ2-3; D is uncertain. Germline CDR1 MNHEY, CDR2 SVGAGI. CDR3 length equals 15 residues. V was shortened by 0 bases and J by 10 bases, with 17 bases between the two germline ends. This CDR3 is CASSYSNRVEAAQYF. The CDR3 bases are TGTGCCAGCAGTTACTCGAATAGGGTAGAGGCGGCGCAGTATTTT.

The V and J genes are TRBV21-1 and TRBJ2-2. TRBV21-1 has pseudogene status. This CDR3 has 14 amino acids. In DNA, the CDR3 is TGTGCCAGCAGCAAATTCGGCAGAACCGGGGAGCTGTTTTTT. Residues: CASSKFGRTGELFF.

This clone was recorded only once. The chain joins TRBV5-5 to TRBJ2-7, with D possibly TRBD2 on 6 matching bases. Looked up from germline, CDR1 is SGHKS and CDR2 is YYEKEE (reference sequence). Trimming shortened V by 4 bases and J by 2 bases, and 19 bases separated the two germline ends. The CDR3 spans 16 residues. CDR3 in amino acids: CASSPGVSGLTYEQYF. DNA for the CDR3: TGTGCCAGCAGCCCCGGGGTTAGCGGTCTGACCTACGAGCAGTACTTC.

The chain combines TRBV29-1 with TRBJ2-3; D is unclear. CDR1 SQVTM and CDR2 ANQGSEA come from the germline V gene. There are 11 residues in the CDR3. V lost 6 bases, J lost 0 bases, and 4 bases lay in between. Written as DNA, the CDR3 is TGCAGCGTGAAAAGCACAGATACGCAGTATTTT. Amino acids: CSVKSTDTQYF.

The rearrangement uses TRBV2 and TRBJ2-5; D is undetermined. Germline CDR1 and CDR2: SNHLY and FYNNEI. The CDR3 runs to 13 residues. Deletions cut 4 bases from V and 1 base from J, with 7 bases between. The CDR3: CASSVPFQETQYF. For the CDR3, the DNA is TGTGCCAGCAGTGTCCCCTTCCAAGAGACCCAGTACTTC. Looking up the rest from reference TRBV2 and TRBJ2-5 gives the full variable domain: EPEVTQTPSHQVTQMGQEVILRCVPISNHLYFYWYRQILGQKVEFLVSFYNNEISEKSEIFDDQFSVERPDGSNFTLKIRSTKLEDSAMYFCASSVPFQETQYFGPGTRLLVL.

The CDR3 nucleotides read TGTGCCAGCAGCTCGCGGACCTTGAACACTGAAGCTTTCTTT. Encoded protein: CASSSRTLNTEAFF. The chain has TRBV7-9 and TRBJ1-1, with D hard to call. CDR1 and CDR2 (germline): SEHNR, FQNEAQ (reference sequence). The V end lost 4 bases, the J end lost 0 bases, and 9 bases lay between the germline ends. The CDR3 has 14 amino acids.

The chain has TRBV4-2 and TRBJ2-2; 13 bases map to TRBD2. The CDR3 length is 19 residues. The J segment lost 4 bases and the V segment lost 5 bases, leaving 13 bases of the junction unmatched. Germline CDR1 reads LGHNA; CDR2 reads YNFKEQ. CDR3 amino acids: CASSLNQGLAGRSTGELFF. The CDR3 DNA follows: TGTGCCAGCAGCTTGAACCAGGGACTAGCGGGACGCTCCACCGGGGAGCTGTTTTTT.

The chain employs TRBV4-1 and TRBJ2-4, with 8 bases fitting TRBD1. V lost 3 bases to trimming and J lost 1 base; unmatched junction nucleotides: 2. The germline V gene has CDR1 MGHRA and CDR2 YSYEKL. CDR3 size: 15 residues. The CDR3 coding sequence is TGCGCCAGCAGCCAGAGGACAGGGGCCAAAAACATTCAGTACTTC. Protein sequence: CASSQRTGAKNIQYF.

V gene TRBV30 combines with J gene TRBJ1-5, with 11 bases that match TRBD1. Germline V gives CDR1 GTSNPN, CDR2 SVGIG (reference sequence). Trimming removed 1 base from V and 1 base from J; junction bases left unmatched: 6. The CDR3 consists of 17 residues. CDR3 sequence (DNA): TGTGCCTGGAGTGCCGGGACAGGGGGTATCAGCAATCAGCCCCAGCATTTT. This gives the protein CAWSAGTGGISNQPQHF.

A few counts support this clone. The genes are TRBV5-4 and TRBJ2-3; D is perhaps TRBD1 (5 bases). The germline V gene encodes CDR1 SGHNT and CDR2 YYREEE (reference sequence). V was trimmed by 2 bases and J by 1 base, leaving 11 bases between them. The CDR3 is made up of 15 amino acids. The DNA for the CDR3 is TGTGCCAGCAGCTTTTACGGCAGGGGCACAGATACGCAGTATTTT. As protein: CASSFYGRGTDTQYF.

This chain links TRBV20-1 with TRBJ2-1, with D possibly being TRBD1 or TRBD2 (5 bases each). The V gene's germline CDR1 is DFQATT and CDR2 SNEGSKA (reference sequence). Trimming took off 6 bases at V and 7 bases at J, with 10 bases between the two ends. The CDR3 length is 11 residues. The CDR3 loop reads CSAGWGNEQFF. The CDR3 DNA reads as TGCAGTGCCGGGTGGGGGAATGAGCAGTTCTTC.

The chain links TRBV5-1 to TRBJ2-1; TRBD2 is a possible D gene (5 bases). Germline V lookup: CDR1 SGHRS, CDR2 YFSETQ. CDR3 size: 14 residues. V lost 0 bases to trimming and J lost 6 bases, with 10 bases between them. For the CDR3, the DNA is TGCGCCAGCAGCTTGGCCTATAGCGCCAATGAGCAGTTCTTC. Protein sequence: CASSLAYSANEQFF.

The chain is built from TRBV7-7 and TRBJ2-3; maybe TRBD1 (5 bases). The CDR3 loop spans 15 amino acids. Trimming took off 5 bases at V and 4 bases at J, with 16 bases between the two ends. Germline assignment: CDR1 SSHAT and CDR2 FNYEAQ (reference sequence). CDR3 nucleotides: TGTGCCAGCAGCCTTAGCCTAACAGGCCCAGATACGCAGTATTTT. This translates into CASSLSLTGPDTQYF.